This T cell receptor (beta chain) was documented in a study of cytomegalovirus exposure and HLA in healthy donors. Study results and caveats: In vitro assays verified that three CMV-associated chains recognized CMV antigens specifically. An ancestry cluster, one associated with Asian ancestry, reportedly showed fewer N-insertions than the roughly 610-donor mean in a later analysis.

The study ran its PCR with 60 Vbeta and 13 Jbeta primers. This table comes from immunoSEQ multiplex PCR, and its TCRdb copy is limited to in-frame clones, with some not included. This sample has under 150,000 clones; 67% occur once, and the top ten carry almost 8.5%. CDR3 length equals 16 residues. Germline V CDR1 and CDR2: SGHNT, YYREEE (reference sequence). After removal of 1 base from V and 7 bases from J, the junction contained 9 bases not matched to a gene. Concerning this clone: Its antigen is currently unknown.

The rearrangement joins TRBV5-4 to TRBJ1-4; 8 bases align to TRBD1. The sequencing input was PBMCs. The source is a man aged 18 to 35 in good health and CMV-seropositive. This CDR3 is CASSLQGGGTGEKLFF. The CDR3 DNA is TGTGCCAGCAGCTTGCAAGGGGGCGGGACAGGTGAAAAACTGTTTTTT.